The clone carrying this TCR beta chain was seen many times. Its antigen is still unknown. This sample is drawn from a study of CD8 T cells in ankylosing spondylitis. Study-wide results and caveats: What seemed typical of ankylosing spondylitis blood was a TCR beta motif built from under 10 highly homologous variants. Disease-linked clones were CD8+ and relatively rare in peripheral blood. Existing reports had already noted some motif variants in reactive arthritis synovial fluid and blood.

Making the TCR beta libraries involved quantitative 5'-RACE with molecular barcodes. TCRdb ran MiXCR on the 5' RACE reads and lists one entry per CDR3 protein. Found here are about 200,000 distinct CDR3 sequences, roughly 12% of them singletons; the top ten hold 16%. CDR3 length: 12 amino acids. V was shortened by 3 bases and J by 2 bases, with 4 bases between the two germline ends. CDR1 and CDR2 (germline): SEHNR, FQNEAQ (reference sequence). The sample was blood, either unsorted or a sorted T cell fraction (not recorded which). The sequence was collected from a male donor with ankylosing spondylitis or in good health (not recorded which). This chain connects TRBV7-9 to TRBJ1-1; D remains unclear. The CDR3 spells CASSLSNTEAFF. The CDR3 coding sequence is TGTGCCAGCAGCTTGTCTAACACTGAAGCTTTCTTT.